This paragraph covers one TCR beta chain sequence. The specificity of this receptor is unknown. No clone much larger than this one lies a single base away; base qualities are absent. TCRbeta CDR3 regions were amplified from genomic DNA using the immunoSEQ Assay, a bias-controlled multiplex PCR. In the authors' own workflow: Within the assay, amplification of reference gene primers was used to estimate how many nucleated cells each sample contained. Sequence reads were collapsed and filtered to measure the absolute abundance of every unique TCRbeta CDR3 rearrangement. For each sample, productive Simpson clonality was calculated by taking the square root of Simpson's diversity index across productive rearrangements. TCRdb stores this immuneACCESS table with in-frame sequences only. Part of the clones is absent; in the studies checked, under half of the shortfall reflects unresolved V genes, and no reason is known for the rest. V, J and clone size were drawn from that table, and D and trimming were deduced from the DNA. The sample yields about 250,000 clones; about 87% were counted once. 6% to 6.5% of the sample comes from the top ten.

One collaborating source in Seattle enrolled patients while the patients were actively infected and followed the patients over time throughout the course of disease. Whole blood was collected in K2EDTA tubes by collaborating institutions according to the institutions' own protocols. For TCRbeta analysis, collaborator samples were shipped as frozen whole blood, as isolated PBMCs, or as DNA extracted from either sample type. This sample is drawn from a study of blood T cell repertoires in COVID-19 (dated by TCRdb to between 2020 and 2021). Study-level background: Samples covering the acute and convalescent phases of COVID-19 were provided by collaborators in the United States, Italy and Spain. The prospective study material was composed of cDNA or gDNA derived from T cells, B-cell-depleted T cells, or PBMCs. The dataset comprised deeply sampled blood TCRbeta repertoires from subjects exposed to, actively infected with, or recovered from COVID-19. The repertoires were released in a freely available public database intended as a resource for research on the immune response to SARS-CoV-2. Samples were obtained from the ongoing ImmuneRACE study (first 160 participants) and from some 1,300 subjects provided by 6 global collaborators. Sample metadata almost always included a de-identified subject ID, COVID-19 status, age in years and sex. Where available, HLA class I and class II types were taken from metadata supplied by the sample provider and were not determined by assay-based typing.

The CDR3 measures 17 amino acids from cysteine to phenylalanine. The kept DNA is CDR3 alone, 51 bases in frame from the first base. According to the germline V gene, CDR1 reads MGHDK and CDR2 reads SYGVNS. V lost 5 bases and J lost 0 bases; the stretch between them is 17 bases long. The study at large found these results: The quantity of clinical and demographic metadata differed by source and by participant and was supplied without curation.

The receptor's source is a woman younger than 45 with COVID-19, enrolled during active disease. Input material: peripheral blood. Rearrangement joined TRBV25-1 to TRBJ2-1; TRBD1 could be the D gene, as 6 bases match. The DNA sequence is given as TGTGCCAGCAGTTCAGTCACAGGGTTAAGCTCCTACAATGAGCAGTTCTTC. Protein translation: CASSSVTGLSSYNEQFF.